This T cell receptor beta chain stems from a study of T cell changes during pregnancy in multiple sclerosis. Produced via immunoSEQ multiplex PCR; TCRdb's table is partial and in-frame only. The sample lists around 130,000 clones; about 96% were seen once. CDR1 and CDR2 from the germline V gene are LNHDA and SQIVND (reference sequence). J lost 6 bases, V lost 5 bases, and 10 bases had no gene match. This CDR3 comprises 16 residues. The sequencing here drew on peripheral blood, taken after pregnancy. The sequence came from a female donor with multiple sclerosis, enrolled in a pregnancy study. The chain combines TRBV19 with TRBJ2-3; 11 nucleotides line up with TRBD2. Here the CDR3 reads CASSSRLAGGLDTQYF. Written as DNA, the CDR3 is TGTGCCAGTAGTTCCCGATTAGCGGGAGGGCTGGATACGCAGTATTTT.